A single sample gave rise to the 30 T cell receptor beta chains below, sequenced in a study of cytomegalovirus exposure and HLA in healthy donors. PCR was performed using 60 Vbeta and 13 Jbeta primers. Data came from immunoSEQ multiplex PCR; TCRdb stores just in-frame clones and leaves some out. The table shows more than 100,000 clones, with approximately 77% occurring only once. The material sequenced was PBMCs. Receptors originate from a woman in her forties in good health and CMV-seronegative.

The V call is TRBV27, the J call TRBJ1-2; D unresolved. V was shortened by 4 bases and J by 8 bases, with 14 bases between the two germline ends. The CDR3 is 13 amino acids. Germline V gives CDR1 MNHEY, CDR2 SMNVEV (reference sequence). CDR3 nucleotide sequence: TGTGCCAGCAGTTCATCTTTGCGGAGCGGCTACACCTTC. It translates to CASSSSLRSGYTF.

The chain links TRBV7-9 to TRBJ2-2, with no clear D. V lost 0 bases, J lost 3 bases, and 11 bases lay in between. CDR3 length: 16 residues. CDR1 and CDR2 from the germline V gene are SEHNR and FQNEAQ (reference sequence). CDR3 residues: CASSLAAGPDTGELFF. In DNA, the CDR3 is TGTGCCAGCAGCTTAGCGGCAGGCCCCGACACCGGGGAGCTGTTTTTT.

The V gene is TRBV30, the J gene TRBJ1-4; D is perhaps TRBD1 (5 bases). This CDR3 has 13 residues. Germline V gene sequence: CDR1 GTSNPN, CDR2 SVGIG (reference sequence). V gave up 3 bases and J gave up 8 bases, with 13 bases separating them. The CDR3 sequence: CAWRVAGGEKLFF. Written as DNA, the CDR3 is TGTGCCTGGAGGGTGGCCGGGGGAGAAAAACTGTTTTTT.

The V call is TRBV5-1, the J call TRBJ1-2, with 8 bases aligning to TRBD1. Losses at the gene ends were 2 bases for V and 8 bases for J; bases not matched to a gene: 8. Germline-derived CDR1 and CDR2 are SGHRS and YFSETQ. CDR3 size: 14 residues. CDR3 DNA sequence: TGCGCCAGCAGCTTAGGACAGGGACGGCTGGGCTACACCTTC. Its translation is CASSLGQGRLGYTF.

V and J are TRBV5-1 and TRBJ1-1, with TRBD1 identical over 8 bases. The CDR3 contains 16 residues. Germline V CDR1 and CDR2: SGHRS, YFSETQ. V lost 4 bases to trimming and J lost 2 bases; unmatched junction nucleotides: 10. CDR3 protein: CASSRGDGQGNTEAFF. CDR3 bases: TGCGCCAGCAGCCGTGGCGACGGACAGGGAAACACTGAAGCTTTCTTT.

J is TRBJ1-2 and V is TRBV7-9; no clear D gene. This CDR3 region has 13 residues. CDR1 is SEHNR and CDR2 is FQNEAQ in the germline V gene (reference sequence). The V and J ends lost 1 base and 2 bases respectively, with 5 bases between them. The CDR3 region is CASSLGGNYGYTF. The CDR3 bases are TGTGCCAGCAGCTTAGGCGGAAACTATGGCTACACCTTC.

This chain uses TRBV6-6 with TRBJ2-7, with no clear D. This CDR3 spans 13 amino acids. The V gene's germline CDR1 is MNHNY and CDR2 SVGAGI (reference sequence). Trimming left V 6 bases short and J 0 bases short, with 9 bases between. The CDR3 coding sequence is TGTGCCAGCAGGGCTTATTCCTCCTACGAGCAGTACTTC. Encoded protein: CASRAYSSYEQYF.

J is TRBJ1-2 and V is TRBV5-1, with a possible D match to TRBD1 (5 bases). CDR3 length: 15 residues. Germline V gene data show CDR1 as SGHRS and CDR2 as YFSETQ. Trimming stripped 2 bases from V and 4 bases from J, with 15 bases between. CDR3 nucleotide sequence: TGCGCCAGCAGCTTCCCGGACAATGAGATCTATGGCTACACCTTC. Translated: CASSFPDNEIYGYTF.

The genes are TRBV7-9 and TRBJ1-4, with D perhaps matching TRBD1 (5 bases). Germline assignment: CDR1 SEHNR and CDR2 FQNEAQ (reference sequence). V gave up 6 bases and J gave up 2 bases, with 10 bases separating them. The CDR3 contains 14 residues. The CDR3 DNA reads as TGTGCCAGCAGAAGGGGTAGCACTAATGAAAAACTGTTTTTT. Its protein is CASRRGSTNEKLFF.

V and J are TRBV19 and TRBJ1-2, with a possible D match to TRBD1 (5 bases). This CDR3 comprises 15 residues. CDR1 LNHDA and CDR2 SQIVND come from the germline V gene (reference sequence). V was trimmed by 7 bases and J by 3 bases, leaving 18 bases between them. In DNA form, the CDR3 reads TGTGCCAGTAAAGTCTCTGGAGGGACCGACTATGGCTACACCTTC. This codes for CASKVSGGTDYGYTF.

In nucleotides, the CDR3 is TGTGCCAGTAGTATTTGGGGGACAAAAGAGACCCAGTACTTC. Translation gives CASSIWGTKETQYF. The V gene is TRBV19, the J gene TRBJ2-5, with a possible D match to TRBD1 (6 bases). Looked up from germline, CDR1 is LNHDA and CDR2 is SQIVND (reference sequence). V shed 3 bases and J shed 3 bases, with 11 bases lying between them. CDR3 length equals 14 residues.

The genes are TRBV6-5 and TRBJ2-7; D uncertain. CDR3 size: 11 residues. CDR1 and CDR2 from the germline V gene are MNHEY and SVGAGI. The V end was cut by 0 bases, the J end by 9 bases, with 6 bases between. The CDR3, as DNA: TGTGCCAGCAGTTACTCGCCAGGGCAGTACTTC. Amino acid sequence: CASSYSPGQYF.

The chain links TRBV9 to TRBJ2-5, with 12 bases aligning to TRBD1. Trimming took 3 bases from V and 5 from J; bases not matched to a gene: 5. Per germline, CDR1 SGDLS and CDR2 YYNGEE. CDR3 length: 15 amino acids. CDR3 sequence: CASSAGQGAAETQYF. The CDR3 DNA follows: TGTGCCAGCAGCGCGGGACAGGGGGCTGCGGAGACCCAGTACTTC.

The chain links TRBV4-3 to TRBJ1-1; maybe TRBD1 (6 bases). Per the germline V gene, CDR1 is LGHNA and CDR2 is YSLEER. The CDR3 is made up of 13 amino acids. Between the trimmed V and J ends, which lost 2 bases and 10 bases, there was a span of 14 bases. The CDR3 protein is CASSQNREWGAFF. DNA of the CDR3: TGCGCCAGCAGCCAAAACAGGGAGTGGGGAGCTTTCTTT.

This clone appeared a single time. The chain couples TRBV9 to TRBJ2-6, with a weak D call TRBD1 (6 bases). V lost 7 bases and J lost 3, with 11 bases in between. This CDR3 contains 14 residues. Germline V gives CDR1 SGDLS, CDR2 YYNGEE. The CDR3 coding sequence is TGTGCCAGCGGTCAGGGGTATGGGGCCAACGTCCTGACTTTC. It translates to CASGQGYGANVLTF.

This sequence joins TRBV19 and TRBJ1-4; 8 positions match TRBD1. Germline CDR1 and CDR2: LNHDA and SQIVND (reference sequence). This CDR3 contains 15 residues. Trimming at V came to 5 bases and at J to 4 bases, leaving 6 bases not matched to a gene. CDR3: CASSPGQGDNEKLFF. CDR3 nucleotides: TGTGCCAGTAGTCCCGGACAGGGTGATAATGAAAAACTGTTTTTT.

The chain uses TRBV5-4 and TRBJ2-7; no clear D gene. This CDR3 region has 13 residues. V lost 4 bases and J lost 0, with 8 bases in between. Germline CDR1 is SGHNT and CDR2 is YYREEE (reference sequence). The CDR3 reads CASSNPNSYEQYF. The CDR3 DNA is TGTGCCAGCAGCAATCCAAACTCCTACGAGCAGTACTTC.

This chain connects TRBV28 to TRBJ1-1; D perhaps matches TRBD1 (6 bases). Trimming removed 2 bases from V and 5 bases from J, with 12 bases in between. Germline-derived CDR1 and CDR2 are MDHEN and SYDVKM. This CDR3 contains 14 residues. The CDR3 sequence is CASSLVEQGTEAFF. The CDR3 bases are TGTGCCAGCAGTTTAGTCGAACAGGGAACTGAAGCTTTCTTT.

This clone was recorded only once. This chain connects TRBV7-3 to TRBJ1-1, with 9 bases lining up with TRBD1. Germline CDR1 SGHTA, CDR2 FQGTGA. This CDR3 comprises 13 residues. With V trimmed by 8 bases and J by 4 bases, 5 bases remained unmatched. As DNA, the CDR3 is TGTGCCAGCTTGGTGACAGGGGGCACTGAAGCTTTCTTT. Protein: CASLVTGGTEAFF. Full variable domain (remainder filled in from reference TRBV7-3 and TRBJ1-1): GAGVSQTPSNKVTEKGKYVELRCDPISGHTALYWYRQSLGQGPEFLIYFQGTGAADDSGLPNDRFFAVRPEGSVSTLKIQRTERGDSAVYLCASLVTGGTEAFFGQGTRLTVV.

The chain links TRBV28 to TRBJ2-7; 9 bases fit TRBD2. Unmatched junction bases numbered 5, after V lost 8 bases and J lost 0 bases. This CDR3 contains 14 residues. The germline gives CDR1 MDHEN, CDR2 SYDVKM. CDR3 residues: CASGAGGLSYEQYF. In DNA form, the CDR3 reads TGTGCCAGCGGGGCGGGGGGGCTCTCCTACGAGCAGTACTTC.

This sequence joins TRBV5-4 and TRBJ1-1; D remains unclear. Germline V gene data show CDR1 as SGHNT and CDR2 as YYREEE (reference sequence). This CDR3 has 14 residues. V was cut by 0 bases and J by 1 base, with 7 bases left in between. The CDR3 region has the DNA TGTGCCAGCAGCTTGGGATCGCGGAACACTGAAGCTTTCTTT. Encoded protein: CASSLGSRNTEAFF.

J is TRBJ2-2 and V is TRBV11-3; tentatively, D is TRBD2 (6 bases). The V and J ends lost 5 bases and 0 bases respectively, with 16 bases between them. The CDR3 is 17 residues long. CDR1 and CDR2 (germline): SGHNT, YENEEA. CDR3 in DNA: TGTGCCAGCAGCGGGGGGTCGTGGGGAGCGAACACCGGGGAGCTGTTTTTT. Encoded protein: CASSGGSWGANTGELFF.

This chain links TRBV11-3 with TRBJ1-1; TRBD1 matches 8 bases. Trimming removed 5 bases from V and 4 bases from J; junction bases left unmatched: 3. The CDR3 covers 13 residues. Germline CDR1 SGHNT, CDR2 YENEEA. CDR3 coding DNA: TGTGCCAGCAGCCCTACAGGGGGCACTGAAGCTTTCTTT. It translates to CASSPTGGTEAFF.

CDR3 region: CASRKTSGFYNEQFF. The CDR3 DNA is TGTGCCAGTAGAAAGACTAGCGGCTTCTACAATGAGCAGTTCTTC. The J gene is TRBJ2-1, the V gene TRBV19; 9 nucleotides line up with TRBD2. The CDR3 runs 15 residues. In germline, CDR1 is LNHDA, CDR2 SQIVND (reference sequence). Losses at the gene ends were 6 bases for V and 3 bases for J; bases not matched to a gene: 6. Full variable domain (missing parts from reference TRBV19 and TRBJ2-1): DGGITQSPKYLFRKEGQNVTLSCEQNLNHDAMYWYRQDPGQGLRLIYYSQIVNDFQKGDIAEGYSVSREKKESFPLTVTSAQKNPTAFYLCASRKTSGFYNEQFFGPGTRLTVL.

This clone occurred a few times. This chain uses TRBV7-3 with TRBJ2-6; TRBD1 is a possible D gene (6 bases). V gave up 5 bases and J gave up 0 bases, with 14 bases separating them. This CDR3 region has 17 residues. Germline assignment: CDR1 SGHTA and CDR2 FQGTGA. The CDR3 sequence is CASSPQTGLSGANVLTF. CDR3 nucleotide sequence: TGTGCCAGCAGCCCACAGACAGGTCTCTCTGGGGCCAACGTCCTGACTTTC.

In this sample, this clone turned up a few times. V usage is TRBV5-1 and J usage is TRBJ2-3; 7 bases map to TRBD2. The germline V gene has CDR1 SGHRS and CDR2 YFSETQ. V gave up 4 bases and J gave up 3 bases; unmatched junction bases: 14. CDR3 length: 17 residues. As DNA, the CDR3 is TGCGCCAGCAGCGAATCCGTAGGGACTACGAGGACAGATACGCAGTATTTT. As protein: CASSESVGTTRTDTQYF.

The chain employs TRBV4-1 and TRBJ2-7; possibly TRBD2 for D (5 bases). The ends were cut back, 2 bases at V and 2 bases at J, with 13 bases in the middle. CDR3 length: 15 residues. Germline V lookup: CDR1 MGHRA, CDR2 YSYEKL. The CDR3 sequence is CASSQYSAGPYEQYF. CDR3 DNA: TGCGCCAGCAGCCAATATAGCGCCGGGCCCTACGAGCAGTACTTC.

The V call is TRBV5-1, the J call TRBJ1-3; weak D call: TRBD1 (6 bases). The CDR3 spans 15 residues. V was trimmed by 0 bases and J by 0 bases, leaving 7 bases between them. CDR1 SGHRS and CDR2 YFSETQ come from the germline V gene. The CDR3 nucleotides read TGCGCCAGCAGCTTGGCAGGGGTCTCTGGAAACACCATATATTTT. Protein: CASSLAGVSGNTIYF.

The chain links TRBV5-8 to TRBJ1-5; TRBD1 matches at 8 bases. V shed 1 base and J 3 bases; nucleotides not matched to a gene: 3. The germline gives CDR1 SGHTS, CDR2 YDEGEE. The CDR3 has 15 amino acids. As DNA, the CDR3 is TGTGCCAGCAGCTTGCCAGGGGGCTACAATCAGCCCCAGCATTTT. Residues: CASSLPGGYNQPQHF.

The rearrangement uses TRBV6-1 and TRBJ1-2; 8 nucleotides align to TRBD1. V dropped 10 bases and J dropped 6; count of bases not matched to a gene: 13. The V gene's germline CDR1 is MNHNS and CDR2 SASEGT. This CDR3 has 14 amino acids. The chain's CDR3 is CATRHAGTGDGYTF. The CDR3 nucleotides read TGTGCCACCAGGCACGCCGGGACAGGAGATGGCTACACCTTC.